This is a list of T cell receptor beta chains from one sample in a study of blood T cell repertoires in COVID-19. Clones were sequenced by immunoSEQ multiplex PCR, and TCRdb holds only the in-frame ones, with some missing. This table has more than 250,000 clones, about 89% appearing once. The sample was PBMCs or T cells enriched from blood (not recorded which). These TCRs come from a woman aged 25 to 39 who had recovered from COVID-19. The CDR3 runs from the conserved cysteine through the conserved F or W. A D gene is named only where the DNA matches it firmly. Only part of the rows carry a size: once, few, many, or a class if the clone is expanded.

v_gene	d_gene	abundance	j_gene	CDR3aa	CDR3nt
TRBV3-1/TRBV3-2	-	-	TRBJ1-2	CASSHGLPGDYGYTF	TGTGCCAGCAGCCACGGACTGCCGGGGGACTATGGCTACACCTTC
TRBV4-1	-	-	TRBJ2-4	CASSQAPQGVLQYF	TGCGCCAGCAGCCAAGCCCCTCAGGGTGTCCTTCAGTACTTC
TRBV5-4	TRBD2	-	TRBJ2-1	CASSDRLAGGILNEQFF	TGTGCCAGCAGCGACCGTCTAGCGGGGGGAATTCTCAATGAGCAGTTCTTC
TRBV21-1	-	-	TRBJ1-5	CASSQPGHFLGQPQHF	TGTGCCAGCAGTCAGCCGGGACATTTTTTGGGGCAGCCCCAGCATTTT
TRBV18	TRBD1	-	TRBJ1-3	CASSRMGQGAGNTIYF	TGTGCCAGCTCTCGCATGGGACAGGGAGCTGGAAACACCATATATTTT
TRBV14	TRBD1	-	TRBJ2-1	CASSRGQGGYNEQFF	TGTGCCAGCAGCCGAGGACAGGGGGGATACAATGAGCAGTTCTTC
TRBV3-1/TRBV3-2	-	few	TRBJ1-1	CASSQQMNTEAFF	TGTGCCAGCAGCCAACAGATGAACACTGAAGCTTTCTTT
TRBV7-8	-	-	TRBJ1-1	CASSFPPSGENTEAFF	TGTGCCAGCAGCTTCCCACCCTCAGGGGAGAACACTGAAGCTTTCTTT
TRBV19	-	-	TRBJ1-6	CASSNDGGDSPLHF	TGTGCCAGTAGTAATGACGGGGGTGACTCACCCCTCCACTTT
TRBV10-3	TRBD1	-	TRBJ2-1	CAIRRQGANEQFF	TGTGCCATCAGGCGACAGGGGGCAAATGAGCAGTTCTTC
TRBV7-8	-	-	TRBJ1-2	CASSLGTGETF	TGTGCCAGCAGCTTAGGCACAGGCGAGACCTTC
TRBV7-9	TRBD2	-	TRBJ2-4	CASSLAQGTRIMQYF	TGTGCCAGCAGCTTAGCGCAGGGGACTAGGATAATGCAGTACTTC
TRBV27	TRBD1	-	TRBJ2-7	CASSSGTGTGEQYF	TGTGCCAGCAGCTCCGGGACAGGGACTGGCGAGCAGTACTTC
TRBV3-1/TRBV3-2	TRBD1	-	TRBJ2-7	CASSQAGTGYEQYF	TGTGCCAGCAGCCAAGCCGGGACAGGCTACGAGCAGTACTTC
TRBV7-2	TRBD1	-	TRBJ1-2	CASSLGTGSLEGYTF	TGTGCCAGCAGCCTGGGGACAGGGTCCTTGGAGGGCTACACCTTC
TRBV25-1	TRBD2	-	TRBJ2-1	CASSVASGGYNEQFF	TGTGCCAGCAGTGTGGCTAGCGGGGGGTACAATGAGCAGTTCTTC
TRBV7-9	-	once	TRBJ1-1	CASSPGTGGKTEAFF	TGTGCCAGCAGCCCGGGGACGGGAGGAAAGACTGAAGCTTTCTTT
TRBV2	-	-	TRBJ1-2	CASSRTPAGGYTF	TGTGCCAGCAGTAGGACGCCGGCGGGTGGCTACACCTTC
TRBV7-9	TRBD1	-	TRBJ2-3	CASSPGQGDTDTQYF	TGTGCCAGCAGCCCGGGACAGGGAGACACAGATACGCAGTATTTT
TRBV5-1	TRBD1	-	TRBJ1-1	CASSLQTRGQGGRNTEAFF	TGCGCCAGCAGCTTGCAGACCAGGGGACAGGGGGGTAGGAACACTGAAGCTTTCTTT
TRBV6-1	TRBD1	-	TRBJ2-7	CASSAERGQGSREQYF	TGTGCCAGCAGTGCGGAAAGGGGACAGGGTTCGCGCGAGCAGTACTTC
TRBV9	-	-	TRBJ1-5	CASSWDTNQPQHF	TGTGCCAGCAGCTGGGACACTAATCAGCCCCAGCATTTT
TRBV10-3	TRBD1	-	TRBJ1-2	CAISEDRAGGYTF	TGTGCCATCTCGGAGGACAGGGCCGGCGGCTACACCTTC
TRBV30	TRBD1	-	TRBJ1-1	CAAGQGIPEAFF	TGTGCCGCGGGACAGGGGATCCCTGAAGCTTTCTTT
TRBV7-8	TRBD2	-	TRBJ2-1	CASSLVIAGGFYNEQFF	TGTGCCAGCAGCTTAGTAATAGCGGGGGGATTTTACAATGAGCAGTTCTTC
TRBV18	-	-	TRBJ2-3	CASSPQGQQSDTQYF	TGTGCCAGCTCACCACAGGGGCAGCAGTCAGATACGCAGTATTTT
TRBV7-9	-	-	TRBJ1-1	CASSLRDNFGMNTEAFF	TGTGCCAGCAGCTTACGGGACAACTTTGGTATGAACACTGAAGCTTTCTTT
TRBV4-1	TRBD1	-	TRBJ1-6	CASSQDPGQGSNSPLHF	TGCGCCAGCAGCCAAGATCCGGGACAGGGAAGTAATTCACCCCTCCACTTT
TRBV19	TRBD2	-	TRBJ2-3	CASSIAGGGTDTQYF	TGTGCCAGTAGTATTGCGGGGGGGGGTACAGATACGCAGTATTTT
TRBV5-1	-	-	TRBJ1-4	CASSLGSHNEKLFF	TGCGCCAGCAGCTTGGGATCACATAATGAAAAACTGTTTTTT
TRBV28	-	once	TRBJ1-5	CASSLLVFDIPWPQHF	TGTGCCAGCAGTTTATTGGTTTTCGACATCCCCTGGCCCCAGCATTTT
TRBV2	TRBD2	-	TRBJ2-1	CASSDGLAGGSYNEQFF	TGTGCCAGCAGTGACGGACTAGCGGGGGGGTCCTACAATGAGCAGTTCTTC
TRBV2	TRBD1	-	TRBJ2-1	CASSEGTGRWDEQFF	TGTGCCAGCAGTGAAGGGACAGGGAGGTGGGATGAGCAGTTCTTC
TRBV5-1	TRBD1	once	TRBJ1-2	CASSLDQGESDGYTF	TGCGCCAGCAGCTTGGACCAGGGGGAAAGCGATGGCTACACCTTC
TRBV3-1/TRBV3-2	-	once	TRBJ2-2	CASSQATRWIAGELFF	TGTGCCAGCAGCCAGGCCACTAGGTGGATAGCCGGGGAGCTGTTTTTT
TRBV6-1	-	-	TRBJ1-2	CASSEPGGRYGYTF	TGTGCCAGCAGTGAGCCTGGGGGCCGCTATGGCTACACCTTC
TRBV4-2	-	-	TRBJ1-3	CASSHQLDGNTIYF	TGTGCCAGCAGCCACCAACTAGACGGAAACACCATATATTTT
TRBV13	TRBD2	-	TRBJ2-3	CASSGTSSGGIRSADTQYF	TGTGCCAGCAGCGGAACGTCCAGCGGGGGGATTCGCAGCGCAGATACGCAGTATTTT
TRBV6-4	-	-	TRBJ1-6	CASSEGGGSPLHF	TGTGCCAGCAGCGAGGGTGGCGGGTCACCCCTCCACTTT
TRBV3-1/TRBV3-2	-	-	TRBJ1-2	CASSTMGWENGYTF	TGTGCCAGCAGCACCATGGGCTGGGAGAATGGCTACACCTTC
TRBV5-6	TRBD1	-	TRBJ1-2	CASSQDRRLGYTF	TGTGCCAGCAGCCAGGACAGGCGTTTAGGCTACACCTTC
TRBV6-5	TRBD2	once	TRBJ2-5	CASSGTSGSHRPQYF	TGTGCCAGCAGCGGGACTAGCGGGTCTCACCGTCCCCAGTACTTC
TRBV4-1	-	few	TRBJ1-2	CASSQKLTGGYTF	TGCGCCAGCAGCCAAAAGCTAACAGGAGGCTACACCTTC
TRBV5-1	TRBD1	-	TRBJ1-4	CASSLASGQGGKKLFF	TGCGCCAGCAGCTTGGCCTCGGGACAGGGGGGGAAAAAACTGTTTTTT
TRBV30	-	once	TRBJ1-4	CAWSVGGEEKLFF	TGTGCCTGGAGCGTTGGAGGGGAGGAAAAACTGTTTTTT
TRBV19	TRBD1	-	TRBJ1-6	CASSDRGHSPLHF	TGTGCCAGTAGTGACAGGGGACACTCACCCCTCCACTTT
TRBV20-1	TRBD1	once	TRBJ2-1	CSAGGQGGEFF	TGCAGTGCTGGGGGACAGGGGGGCGAGTTCTTC
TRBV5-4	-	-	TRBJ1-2	CASSLQGGGLANYGYTF	TGTGCCAGCAGCTTGCAGGGTGGAGGGCTGGCTAACTATGGCTACACCTTC
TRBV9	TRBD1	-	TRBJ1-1	CASSGLGQMNTEAFF	TGTGCCAGCAGCGGACTGGGACAGATGAACACTGAAGCTTTCTTT
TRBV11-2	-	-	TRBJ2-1	CASSLVQNGNEQFF	TGTGCCAGCAGCTTAGTCCAAAACGGCAATGAGCAGTTCTTC
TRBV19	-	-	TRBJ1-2	CATSNGQYYGYTF	TGTGCCACCTCCAACGGACAGTACTATGGCTACACCTTC
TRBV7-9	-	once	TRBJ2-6	CASSLAPGETPSGANVLTF	TGTGCCAGCAGCCTCGCCCCGGGGGAAACCCCCTCTGGGGCCAACGTCCTGACTTTC
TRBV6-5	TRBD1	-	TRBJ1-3	CASSYSGQRNTIYF	TGTGCCAGCAGTTACTCGGGACAGAGAAACACCATATATTTT
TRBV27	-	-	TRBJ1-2	CASSSRLNYGYTF	TGTGCCAGCAGTTCCCGACTAAACTATGGCTACACCTTC